Presented here are 17 T cell receptor beta chains from one specimen sequenced in a study of PD-1 blockade in classical Hodgkin lymphoma. Sequencing was performed with immunoSEQ multiplex PCR; in TCRdb, only in-frame clones are kept and a portion is missing. The profile shows roughly 7,100 clones, more than 65% of them singletons. Following autologous stem cell transplantation, relapse occurred in every patient, and exposure to brentuximab vedotin varied. Magnetic negative selection served to purify CD4+ T cells out of PBMCs that had been thawed. Here the sequenced sample was CD4+ T cells from blood, taken at baseline. The receptors shown here come from a human donor with classical Hodgkin lymphoma.

This clone was detected once. The chain recombines TRBV18 with TRBJ2-3; maybe TRBD1 (6 bases). V was cut by 6 bases and J by 4 bases, with 14 bases left in between. The CDR3 sequence is 14 residues long. Germline V gives CDR1 KGHSH, CDR2 LQKENI. The chain's CDR3 is CASSPGVFADTQYF. The CDR3 region has the DNA TGTGCCAGCTCTCCAGGGGTCTTCGCAGATACGCAGTATTTT.

This clone occurred a few times. The sample carries other DNA sequences with the same CDR3. The chain uses TRBV5-6 and TRBJ2-1; D could derive from TRBD1 or TRBD2 (5 bases each). CDR3 length equals 14 residues. CDR1 SGHDT and CDR2 YYEEEE come from the germline V gene. V was pared by 1 base and J by 2 bases, with 7 bases between. CDR3: CASSLPGPYNEQFF. The CDR3 DNA is TGTGCCAGCAGCTTGCCGGGGCCCTACAATGAGCAGTTCTTC.

The chain recombines TRBV11-2 with TRBJ2-5; TRBD1 is a possible D gene (6 bases). V dropped 5 bases and J dropped 1 base, with 11 bases sitting between them. Per the germline V gene, CDR1 is SGHAT and CDR2 is FQNNGV. CDR3 size: 14 residues. The CDR3 DNA reads as TGTGCCAGCAGCAGCAGGGGTTTCCAAGAGACCCAGTACTTC. Translated: CASSSRGFQETQYF.

V is TRBV5-1 and J is TRBJ2-1; the D call may be TRBD1 or TRBD2 (5 bases each). Trimming left V 4 bases short and J 2 bases short, with 10 bases between. The germline V gene has CDR1 SGHRS and CDR2 YFSETQ. The CDR3 is 14 amino acids. CDR3 sequence (DNA): TGCGCCAGCAGCCCATTGGGGGCCTACAATGAGCAGTTCTTC. Its translation: CASSPLGAYNEQFF.

The chain is built from TRBV11-2 and TRBJ1-5; D uncertain. Trimming took off 0 bases at V and 0 bases at J, with 3 bases between the two ends. Germline CDR1 is SGHAT and CDR2 is FQNNGV. The length of the CDR3 is 14 residues. CDR3 amino acids: CASSLEGSNQPQHF. CDR3 nucleotide sequence: TGTGCCAGCAGCTTAGAAGGTAGCAATCAGCCCCAGCATTTT.

The rearrangement links TRBV5-1 to TRBJ1-1; the D is unclear. The CDR3 sequence is 13 residues long. V was pared by 4 bases and J by 10 bases, with 17 bases between. Germline V gives CDR1 SGHRS, CDR2 YFSETQ. CDR3 coding DNA: TGCGCCAGCAGCCTGGTGGCAGGCCGGGGAGCTTTCTTT. It yields the protein CASSLVAGRGAFF.

This sequence joins TRBV23-1 and TRBJ2-1; tentatively, D is TRBD2 (6 bases). TRBV23-1 is classed as an ORF, of uncertain function. The CDR3 spans 17 residues. The germline V and J ends were trimmed by 4 bases and 6 bases, with 22 bases remaining between them. Here the CDR3 reads CASSPSPMSGVVNEQFF. As DNA, the CDR3 is TGCGCCAGCAGTCCCTCACCTATGTCGGGAGTTGTCAATGAGCAGTTCTTC.

The chain has TRBV6-6 and TRBJ1-1, with 10 nucleotides matching TRBD1. This CDR3 has 16 amino acids. CDR1 is MNHNY and CDR2 is SVGAGI in the germline V gene (reference sequence). V trimming: 6 bases; J trimming: 1 base; junction bases outside the gene matches: 8. In DNA, the CDR3 is TGTGCCAGCAGCTCCGGGACAGGGGTTTCGAACACTGAAGCTTTCTTT. Its protein is CASSSGTGVSNTEAFF.

This chain connects TRBV6-1 to TRBJ1-3; possible D gene TRBD1, 5 bases. This CDR3 spans 17 amino acids. The germline V and J ends were trimmed by 4 bases and 2 bases, with 18 bases remaining between them. Germline V gene lookup returns CDR1 MNHNS and CDR2 SASEGT. The CDR3 bases are TGTGCCAGCAGTGCGGCCGACTCCAGGGTAACTGGAAACACCATATATTTT. Residues: CASSAADSRVTGNTIYF.

The CDR3 spells CASSVGPGSWEAFF. DNA of the CDR3: TGTGCCAGCAGCGTAGGCCCGGGGAGCTGGGAAGCTTTCTTT. The J gene is TRBJ1-1, the V gene TRBV9; D uncertain. The CDR3 is 14 residues long. With 0 bases removed from V and 8 bases from J, the gap between germline ends came to 14 bases. In germline, CDR1 is SGDLS, CDR2 YYNGEE.

The CDR3 loop is CASSYPSAAEQYF. Here the CDR3 DNA reads TGTGCCAGCAGCTACCCTTCGGCAGCCGAGCAGTACTTC. The chain combines TRBV7-9 with TRBJ2-7; no reliable D call. The V end was cut by 4 bases, the J end by 6 bases, with 13 bases between. CDR3 length: 13 amino acids. The germline V gene encodes CDR1 SEHNR and CDR2 FQNEAQ (reference sequence).

The rearrangement joins TRBV6-5 to TRBJ1-1; D not certain. The ends were cut back, 7 bases at V and 2 bases at J, with 11 bases in the middle. The CDR3 runs to 13 residues. CDR1 and CDR2 from the germline V gene are MNHEY and SVGAGI. For the CDR3, the DNA is TGTGCCAGCACCAACAGAAAAAACACTGAAGCTTTCTTT. Translated: CASTNRKNTEAFF.

This chain links TRBV28 with TRBJ2-2; no definite D call. Trimming removed 6 bases from V and 2 bases from J, with 10 bases in between. There are 14 residues in the CDR3. The germline V gene encodes CDR1 MDHEN and CDR2 SYDVKM. CDR3 coding DNA: TGTGCCAGCAGCCCCCCCCTAAACACCGGGGAGCTGTTTTTT. Translated, it gives CASSPPLNTGELFF.

This chain connects TRBV5-3 to TRBJ2-7, with D perhaps TRBD1 (6 bases). Being an ORF, TRBV5-3 has a function that is uncertain. This CDR3 region has 14 residues. V gave up 8 bases and J gave up 7 bases, with 22 bases separating them. CDR3 sequence: CASSRDTGMGEQYV. In DNA form, the CDR3 reads TGTGCCAGCAGCCGGGACACAGGGATGGGGGAGCAGTACGTC.

A single count supports this clone. The chain combines TRBV11-2 with TRBJ2-7; possibly TRBD2 for D (6 bases). Germline CDR1 and CDR2: SGHAT and FQNNGV. The CDR3 length is 15 residues. The germline V and J ends were trimmed by 5 bases and 2 bases, with 16 bases remaining between them. CDR3 loop: CASSRGSVITYEQYF. CDR3 bases: TGTGCCAGCAGCCGGGGGTCTGTGATCACCTACGAGCAGTACTTC.

The V gene is TRBV28, the J gene TRBJ2-5; TRBD2 agrees at 9 bases. Germline values: CDR1 MDHEN, CDR2 SYDVKM. Trimming removed 7 bases from V and 5 bases from J; junction bases left unmatched: 14. CDR3 length: 16 amino acids. CDR3 sequence: CASTPWVAGVQETQYF. CDR3 nucleotide sequence: TGTGCCAGCACCCCTTGGGTAGCGGGGGTTCAGGAGACCCAGTACTTC.

The chain has TRBV2 and TRBJ2-5; no clear D. Looked up from germline, CDR1 is SNHLY and CDR2 is FYNNEI. CDR3 length equals 13 residues. The V gene lost 3 bases and the J gene lost 1 base, with 6 bases spanning the gap. CDR3 loop: CASSELFQETQYF. CDR3 DNA: TGTGCCAGCAGTGAGCTATTCCAAGAGACCCAGTACTTC.